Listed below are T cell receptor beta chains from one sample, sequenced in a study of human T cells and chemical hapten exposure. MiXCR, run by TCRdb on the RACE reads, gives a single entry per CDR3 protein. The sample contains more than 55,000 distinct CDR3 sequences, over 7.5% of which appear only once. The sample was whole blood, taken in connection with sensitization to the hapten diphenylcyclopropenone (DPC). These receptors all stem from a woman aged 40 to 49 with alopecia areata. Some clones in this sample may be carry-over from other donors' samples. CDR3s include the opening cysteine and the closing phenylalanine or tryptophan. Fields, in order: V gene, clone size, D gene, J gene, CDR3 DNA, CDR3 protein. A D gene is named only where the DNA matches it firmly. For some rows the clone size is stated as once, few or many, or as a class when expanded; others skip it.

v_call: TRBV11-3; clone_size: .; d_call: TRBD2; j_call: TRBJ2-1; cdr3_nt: TGTGCCAGCAGCGGGGCTAGCGGGGGACTGTACAATGAGCAGTTCTTC; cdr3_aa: CASSGASGGLYNEQFF
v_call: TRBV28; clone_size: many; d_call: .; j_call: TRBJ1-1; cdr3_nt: TGTGCCAGCACCTTGAACACTGAAGCTTTCTTT; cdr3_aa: CASTLNTEAFF
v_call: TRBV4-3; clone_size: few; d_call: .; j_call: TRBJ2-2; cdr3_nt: TGCGCCAGCAGCCAAGATTTAGGGACCTCCGGCGGGGAGCTGTTTTTT; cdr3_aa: CASSQDLGTSGGELFF
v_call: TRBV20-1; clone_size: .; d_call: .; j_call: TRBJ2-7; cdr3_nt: TGCAGTGCTAGGCAGGGCGGGGCCTTATACGAGCAGTACTTC; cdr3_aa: CSARQGGALYEQYF
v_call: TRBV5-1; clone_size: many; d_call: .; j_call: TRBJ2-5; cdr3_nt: TGCGCCAGCAGCTTTGAGGAATCATCGGTAATCCAAGAGACCCAGTACTTC; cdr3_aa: CASSFEESSVIQETQYF
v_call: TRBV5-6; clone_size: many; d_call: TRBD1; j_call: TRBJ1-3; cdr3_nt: TGTGCCAGCAGCTTGGGGACAGGGGGACCTAAATCCTCTGGAAACACCATATATTTT; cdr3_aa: CASSLGTGGPKSSGNTIYF
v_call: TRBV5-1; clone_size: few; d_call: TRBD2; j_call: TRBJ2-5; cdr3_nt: TGCGCCAGCAGCTTGGATATCGCTAGCGGGGCAGAGACCCAGTACTTC; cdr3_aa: CASSLDIASGAETQYF
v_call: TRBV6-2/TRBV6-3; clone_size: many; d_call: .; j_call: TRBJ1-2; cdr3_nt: TGTGCCAGCACAGACTTGACCGATGTCTATGGCTACACCTTC; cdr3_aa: CASTDLTDVYGYTF
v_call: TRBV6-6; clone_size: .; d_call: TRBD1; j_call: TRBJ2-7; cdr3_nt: TGTGCCAGCAGCCTCGTTCCGATGGGACAGGGCTCGTCCTACGAGCAGTACTTC; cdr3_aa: CASSLVPMGQGSSYEQYF
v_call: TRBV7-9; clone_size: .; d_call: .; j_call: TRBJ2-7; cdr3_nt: TGTGCCAGCAGCTTAGCGGTTTTTCCCCACGAGCAGTACTTC; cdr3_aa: CASSLAVFPHEQYF
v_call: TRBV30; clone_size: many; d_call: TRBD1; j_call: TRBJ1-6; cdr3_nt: TGTGCCTGGAGTGCCGGGACAGATAATTCACCCCTCCACTTT; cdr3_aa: CAWSAGTDNSPLHF
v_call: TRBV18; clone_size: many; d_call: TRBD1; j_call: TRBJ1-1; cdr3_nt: TGTGCCAGCTCACCATCTGCGACAGGGATGAACACTGAAGCTTTCTTT; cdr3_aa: CASSPSATGMNTEAFF
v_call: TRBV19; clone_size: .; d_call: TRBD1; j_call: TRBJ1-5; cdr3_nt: TGTGCCAGTAGTACGGGACAGGGGGCAAGTCAGCCCCAGCATTTT; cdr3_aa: CASSTGQGASQPQHF
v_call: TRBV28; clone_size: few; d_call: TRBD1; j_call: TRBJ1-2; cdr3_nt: TGTGCCAGCAGCAACAGGGGTTCGAACTATGGCTACACCTTC; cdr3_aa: CASSNRGSNYGYTF
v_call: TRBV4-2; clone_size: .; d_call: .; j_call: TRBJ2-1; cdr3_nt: TGTGCCAGCAGCCAAGGAGGATCCTCCTACAATGAGCAGTTCTTC; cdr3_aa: CASSQGGSSYNEQFF
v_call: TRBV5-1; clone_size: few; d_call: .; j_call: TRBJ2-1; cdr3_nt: TGCGCCAGCAGCTTGGCAGGGGCACAATACAATGAGCAGTTCTTC; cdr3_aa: CASSLAGAQYNEQFF
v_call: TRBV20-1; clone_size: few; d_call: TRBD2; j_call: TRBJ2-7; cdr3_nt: TGCAGTGCTAGAGATCGGCTAGCGGGGCGGGAGCAGTACTTC; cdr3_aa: CSARDRLAGREQYF
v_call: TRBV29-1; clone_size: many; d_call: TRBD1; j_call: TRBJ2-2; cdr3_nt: TGCAGCGTTGAAGACCCGGGGCAGGGGGCTAACACCGGGGAGCTGTTTTTT; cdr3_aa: CSVEDPGQGANTGELFF
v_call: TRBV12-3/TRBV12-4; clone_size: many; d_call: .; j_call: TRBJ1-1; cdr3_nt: TGTGCCAGCTGCGTTTGGTCGACTGAAGCTTTCTTT; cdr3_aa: CASCVWSTEAFF
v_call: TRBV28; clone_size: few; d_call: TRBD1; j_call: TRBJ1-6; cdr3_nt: TGTGCCAGCCCCCCGGGACAGACAGACCCAGGGGAGTCACCCCTCCACTTT; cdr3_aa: CASPPGQTDPGESPLHF
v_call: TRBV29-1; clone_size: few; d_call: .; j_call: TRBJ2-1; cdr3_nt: TGCAGCGTTGAAGGGCGTAGGAACTCCTACAATGAGCAGTTCTTC; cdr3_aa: CSVEGRRNSYNEQFF
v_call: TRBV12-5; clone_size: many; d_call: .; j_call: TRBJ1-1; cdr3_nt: TGTGCTAGTGGTTTGGAGAACACTGAAGCTTTCTTT; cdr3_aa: CASGLENTEAFF
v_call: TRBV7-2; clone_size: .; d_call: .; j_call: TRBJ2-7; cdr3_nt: TGTGCCAGCAGCCCCGGGGGGCGGACAGAACTGTTTAGGGTCTCGTACGAGCAGTACTTC; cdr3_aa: CASSPGGRTELFRVSYEQYF
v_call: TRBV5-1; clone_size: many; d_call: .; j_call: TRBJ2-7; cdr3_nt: TGCGCCAGCAGCTCGAAACGGACGGGCTCCTACGAGCAGTACTTC; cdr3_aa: CASSSKRTGSYEQYF
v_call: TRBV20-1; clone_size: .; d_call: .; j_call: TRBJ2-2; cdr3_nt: TGCAGTGCCTGGGGCACCGGGGAGCTGTTTTTT; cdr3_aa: CSAWGTGELFF
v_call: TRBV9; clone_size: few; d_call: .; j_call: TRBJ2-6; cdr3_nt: TGTGCCAGCAGCGTAGACCAGGTCGGGGCCAACGTCCTGACTTTC; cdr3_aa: CASSVDQVGANVLTF
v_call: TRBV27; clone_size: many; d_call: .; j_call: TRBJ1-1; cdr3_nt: TGTGCCAGCAGTTTATACATGAACACTGAAGCTTTCTTT; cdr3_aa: CASSLYMNTEAFF
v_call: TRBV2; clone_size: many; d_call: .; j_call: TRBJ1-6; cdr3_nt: TGTGCCAGCACGGGCTCACGCTCCTATAATTCACCCCTCCACTTT; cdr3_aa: CASTGSRSYNSPLHF
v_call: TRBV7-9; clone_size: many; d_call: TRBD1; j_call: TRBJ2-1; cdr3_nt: TGTGCCAGCAGCGCCGACAGGGATGAGCAGTTCTTC; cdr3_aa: CASSADRDEQFF
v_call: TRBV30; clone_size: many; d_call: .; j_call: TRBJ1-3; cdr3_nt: TGTGCCTGGGCCGCGGGGAATGAAAACACCATATATTTT; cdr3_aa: CAWAAGNENTIYF
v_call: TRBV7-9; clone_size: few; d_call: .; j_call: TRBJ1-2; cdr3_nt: TGTGCCAGCAGCTTAGTAGCAGGGGATGGCTACACCTTC; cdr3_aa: CASSLVAGDGYTF
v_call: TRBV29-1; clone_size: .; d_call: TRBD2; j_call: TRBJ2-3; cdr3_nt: TGCAGCGTTGGTCCAGCGGGGCGCACAGATACGCAGTATTTT; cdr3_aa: CSVGPAGRTDTQYF
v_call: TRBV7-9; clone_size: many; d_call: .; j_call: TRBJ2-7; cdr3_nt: TGTGCCAGCAGCCTGGGGAGCTACGAGCAGTACTTC; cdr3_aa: CASSLGSYEQYF
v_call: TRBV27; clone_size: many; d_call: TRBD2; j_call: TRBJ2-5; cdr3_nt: TGTGCCAGCAGTCCCGCCTTCTGGGGGGGGACCCAGTACTTC; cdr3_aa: CASSPAFWGGTQYF
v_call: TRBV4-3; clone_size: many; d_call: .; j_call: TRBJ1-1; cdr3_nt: TGCGCCAGCAGCCAAGATAGTAACGGTAACACTGAAGCTTTCTTT; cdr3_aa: CASSQDSNGNTEAFF
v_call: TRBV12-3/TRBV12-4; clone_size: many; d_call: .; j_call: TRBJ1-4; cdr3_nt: TGTGCCAGCAGTTTAGGGAACAAGGAAAAACTGTTTTTT; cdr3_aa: CASSLGNKEKLFF
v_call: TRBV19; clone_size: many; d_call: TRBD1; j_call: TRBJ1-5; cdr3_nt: TGTGCCAGTAGCGATACAGGGGCCGTCCCCCTATATAGCAATCAGCCCCAGCATTTT; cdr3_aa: CASSDTGAVPLYSNQPQHF
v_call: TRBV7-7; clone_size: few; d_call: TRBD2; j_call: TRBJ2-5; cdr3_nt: TGTGCTAGCAGCCTAGCGGGGGGGCGCGAAGAGACCCAGTACTTC; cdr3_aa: CASSLAGGREETQYF
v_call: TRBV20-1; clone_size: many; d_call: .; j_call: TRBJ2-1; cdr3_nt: TGCAGTGCTAGAGATTTCCGCGGGGGCAACAATGAGCAGTTCTTC; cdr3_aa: CSARDFRGGNNEQFF
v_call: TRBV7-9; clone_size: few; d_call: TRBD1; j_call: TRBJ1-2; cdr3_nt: TGTGCCAGCAGCCTCAGACAGGGTGAGAACTATGGCTACACCTTC; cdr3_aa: CASSLRQGENYGYTF
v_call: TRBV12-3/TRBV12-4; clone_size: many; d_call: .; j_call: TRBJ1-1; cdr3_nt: TGTGCCAGCAGTTTATTTGGGGCTAACACTGAAGCTTTCTTT; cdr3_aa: CASSLFGANTEAFF
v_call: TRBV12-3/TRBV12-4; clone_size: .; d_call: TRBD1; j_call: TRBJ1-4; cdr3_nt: TGTGCCAGCAGTAATACCGGGACAGAAATTAAACTGTTTTTT; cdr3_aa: CASSNTGTEIKLFF
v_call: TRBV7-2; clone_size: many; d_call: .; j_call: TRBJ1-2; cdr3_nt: TGTGCCAGCAGCTTAGGGGGCAGGGATGGCTACACCTTC; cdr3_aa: CASSLGGRDGYTF
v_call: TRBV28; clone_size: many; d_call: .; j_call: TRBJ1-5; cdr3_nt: TGTGCCAGCAGTTTAGACGGCTTTCAACGCAATCAGCCCCAGCATTTT; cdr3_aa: CASSLDGFQRNQPQHF
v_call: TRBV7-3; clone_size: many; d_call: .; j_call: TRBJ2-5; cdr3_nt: TGTGCCAGCAGCTTATTTGGCAGAGCCCAAGAGACCCAGTACTTC; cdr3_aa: CASSLFGRAQETQYF
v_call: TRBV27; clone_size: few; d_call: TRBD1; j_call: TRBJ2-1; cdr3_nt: TGTGCCAGCAGGGGACAGGGGAACAATGAGCAGTTCTTC; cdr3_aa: CASRGQGNNEQFF
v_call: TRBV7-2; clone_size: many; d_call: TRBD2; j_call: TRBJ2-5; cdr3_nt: TGTGCCAGCAGCTTAACTCCTAGCGGGGGGGGAAAGACCCAGTACTTC; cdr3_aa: CASSLTPSGGGKTQYF
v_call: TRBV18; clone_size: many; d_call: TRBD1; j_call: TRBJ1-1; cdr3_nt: TGTGCCAGCTCACCACAAGGACAGGGACCCGGGACTGAAGCTTTCTTT; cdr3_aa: CASSPQGQGPGTEAFF
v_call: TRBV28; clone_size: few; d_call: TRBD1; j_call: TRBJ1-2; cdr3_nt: TGTGCCAGCAGGGCCGACAGGGTATATGGCTACACCTTC; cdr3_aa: CASRADRVYGYTF
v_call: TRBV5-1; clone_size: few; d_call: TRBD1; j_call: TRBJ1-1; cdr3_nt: TGCGCCAGCAGCGGAACAGGGGTCACTGAAGCTTTCTTT; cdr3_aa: CASSGTGVTEAFF
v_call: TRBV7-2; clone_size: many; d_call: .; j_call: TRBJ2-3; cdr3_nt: TGTGCCAGCAGCCCCAGGGCAGATACGCAGTATTTT; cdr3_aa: CASSPRADTQYF
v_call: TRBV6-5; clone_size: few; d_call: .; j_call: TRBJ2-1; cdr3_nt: TGTGCCAGCAGTTACTCGGGGGAGAATGAGCAGTTCTTC; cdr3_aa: CASSYSGENEQFF
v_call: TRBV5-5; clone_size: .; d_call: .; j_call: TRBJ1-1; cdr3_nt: TGTGCCAGCAGCTTGGTAGCCCTGGGACTCATGAACACTGAAGCTTTCTTT; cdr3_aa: CASSLVALGLMNTEAFF
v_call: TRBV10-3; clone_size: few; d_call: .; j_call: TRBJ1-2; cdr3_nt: TGTGCCATCAGCCCAAGCGGGTCCTATGGCTACACCTTC; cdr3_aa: CAISPSGSYGYTF